This section outlines one T cell receptor (beta chain) sequence together with its context. The antigen remains unidentified. These data come from a study of siplizumab effects on memory and regulatory T cells. Findings and limits, study-wide: Siplizumab caused a significant drop in alloreactive sequences traceable to unstimulated CD4+ memory cells.

The data were produced by immunoSEQ multiplex PCR, yet TCRdb's version contains in-frame clones alone and is incomplete. The table lists 80,000 to 130,000 clones, 92% of them singletons, with around 0.68% in the top ten. V lost 8 bases to trimming and J lost 2 bases, with 4 bases between them. The CDR3 is 10 amino acids. Germline V gene lookup returns CDR1 WSHSY and CDR2 SAAADI. This TCR derives from a human donor in good health. The source material was Tregs sorted from blood. This sequence joins TRBV10-2 and TRBJ2-7, with D uncertain. In DNA, the CDR3 is TGCGCCAGCGGGACCTACGAGCAGTACTTC. This codes for CASGTYEQYF.